One and the same sample provided the 7 T cell receptor beta chains below, sequenced in a study of T cell responses to AZD1222 COVID-19 vaccine. The method was immunoSEQ multiplex PCR; TCRdb's version includes in-frame clones alone and lacks a portion of them. This table has around 180,000 clones, about 91% appearing once. The sequencing here drew on peripheral blood, taken on day 0 of AZD1222 vaccination. These receptor sequences come from an adult in good health.

The rearrangement uses TRBV6-1 and TRBJ1-5; D is uncertain. The CDR3 is 16 residues long. Trimming took 0 bases from V and 4 from J, leaving 13 bases between them. The germline gives CDR1 MNHNS, CDR2 SASEGT. The CDR3 DNA reads as TGTGCCAGCAGTGAAGCTGCACCAAAGCGGAATCAGCCCCAGCATTTT. It specifies CASSEAAPKRNQPQHF.

This sequence joins TRBV6-5 and TRBJ1-1, with 7 bases aligning to TRBD1. Trimming at V came to 7 bases and at J to 4 bases, leaving 12 bases not matched to a gene. In germline, CDR1 is MNHEY, CDR2 SVGAGI. The CDR3 consists of 15 residues. The CDR3 bases are TGTGCCAGCAATACCGGCGAGGGGGCGGTCACTGAAGCTTTCTTT. Encoded protein: CASNTGEGAVTEAFF.

This clone was seen only once. V usage is TRBV7-2 and J usage is TRBJ2-1; TRBD2 aligns across 7 bases. CDR1 and CDR2 (germline): SGHTA, FQGNSA. Trimming cost V 1 base and J 9 bases; bases outside gene matches: 12. This CDR3 has 16 residues. The DNA for the CDR3 is TGTGCCAGCAGCTTAGGCCCTAGCCGAGGGAGGGGTGAGCAGTTCTTC. Translated, it gives CASSLGPSRGRGEQFF.

The CDR3 loop reads CASSLGAGGKGETQYF. The CDR3 DNA sequence: TGCGCCAGCAGCTTGGGGGCAGGGGGCAAGGGAGAGACCCAGTACTTC. The V call is TRBV5-1, the J call TRBJ2-5; 8 bases line up with TRBD1. V lost 0 bases, J lost 4 bases, and 8 bases stayed unmatched. This CDR3 region has 16 residues. The V gene's germline CDR1 is SGHRS and CDR2 YFSETQ.

The rearrangement joins TRBV19 to TRBJ1-2; the match to TRBD1 covers 9 bases. Losses at the gene ends were 7 bases for V and 6 bases for J; bases not matched to a gene: 18. Germline CDR1 and CDR2: LNHDA and SQIVND (reference sequence). The CDR3 spans 17 residues. CDR3 sequence: CASKLFPPQGAKDGYTF. Written as DNA, the CDR3 is TGTGCCAGTAAACTTTTCCCCCCACAGGGGGCAAAGGATGGCTACACCTTC. Full variable domain (outside the CDR3, taken from reference TRBV19 and TRBJ1-2): DGGITQSPKYLFRKEGQNVTLSCEQNLNHDAMYWYRQDPGQGLRLIYYSQIVNDFQKGDIAEGYSVSREKKESFPLTVTSAQKNPTAFYLCASKLFPPQGAKDGYTFGSGTRLTVV.

The genes are TRBV14 and TRBJ1-1, with D unresolved. The CDR3 consists of 13 residues. Per germline, CDR1 SGHDN and CDR2 FVKESK. V dropped 4 bases and J dropped 1 base, with 7 bases sitting between them. The CDR3 bases are TGTGCCAGCAGCCTGCAATGGAACACTGAAGCTTTCTTT. It encodes CASSLQWNTEAFF.

The chain recombines TRBV7-9 with TRBJ2-3; TRBD2 might be the D (6 bases). The CDR3 extends over 17 amino acids. The V end lost 6 bases, the J end lost 5 bases, and 24 bases lay between the germline ends. The germline V gene has CDR1 SEHNR and CDR2 FQNEAQ (reference sequence). CDR3 region: CASRELGEDRSGDTQYF. The CDR3 coding sequence is TGTGCCAGCAGAGAGCTAGGGGAGGATAGGAGTGGAGATACGCAGTATTTT.